This TCR beta chain derives from a study of control samples from healthy donors and cancer patients. V lost 0 bases, J lost 2 bases, and 9 bases lay in between. Germline values: CDR1 SGHKS, CDR2 YYEKEE (reference sequence). The CDR3 loop spans 14 amino acids. Clones were sequenced by immunoSEQ multiplex PCR, and TCRdb holds only the in-frame ones, with some missing. The data contain 120,000 or so clones, around 86% of them singletons. The chain employs TRBV5-5 and TRBJ2-7; D call uncertain. This clonotype was sampled from a man in his forties in good health. The sequencing input was blood. Here the CDR3 reads CASSLGRATYEQYF. DNA of the CDR3: TGTGCCAGCAGCTTGGGACGGGCAACCTACGAGCAGTACTTC.